The TCR beta chain under discussion was sequenced for a study of beta chain features in type 1 diabetes. Across the whole study: Over all samples combined, some 99,000,000 sorted cells were examined.

This clone has just a few counts. Antigen: not known. The study reverse transcribed the entire isolated RNA, so it sequenced expressed TCRB transcripts. Some clones are missing from TCRdb's copy, which holds only in-frame ones; the method was immunoSEQ multiplex PCR. The table shows about 160,000 clones, with 8% to 8.5% occurring only once. From germline, CDR1 is KGHSH and CDR2 LQKENI. The CDR3 is 16 amino acids. The ends lost 2 bases at V and 2 bases at J; junction bases unmatched: 3. General observations from the study: It was among patients, rather than healthy donors, that naive, central memory and Treg TCRB repertoires appeared more similar. For patients and controls alike, PCR might favor shorter templates to the same degree. Researchers cautioned that cDNA sequencing could over-represent cells with high TCR expression. TCRB CDR3s from Type 1 diabetes patients were moderately but significantly shorter in all four CD4+ subsets.

The TCR was taken from a woman aged 18-29 years with type 1 diabetes. The sequenced material came from central memory CD4+ T cells from blood. The chain links TRBV18 to TRBJ2-5; 12 bases are a match to TRBD2. The CDR3 DNA reads as TGTGCCAGCTCACCATTGACTAGCGGGGGACAAGAGACCCAGTACTTC. Protein: CASSPLTSGGQETQYF.